This T cell receptor beta chain was identified during a study of CD8+ T cells in alopecia areata. About the study: Treated patients took oral tofacitinib at 5 to 10 mg twice daily. People stayed on tofacitinib for 6 to 18 months, then stopped the drug for 6 months. Study findings and constraints: Clonality in the scalp and expanded CD8+ clones ranked among the top 100 were significantly decreased by tofacitinib.

Treatment denoted: oral pan-JAK inhibitor, 5-10 mg twice daily. Sequencing used cDNA as its template, made by extracting RNA and reverse transcribing it. Assay used: immunoSEQ multiplex PCR; TCRdb lists only in-frame clones, some missing. Of around 180,000 clones in the sample, roughly 70% were seen once. Concerning this clone itself: Its antigen is currently unknown.

The CDR3 totals 13 residues. Germline CDR1 MNHEY, CDR2 SVGAGI. The V gene lost 2 bases and the J gene lost 5 bases, with 6 bases spanning the gap. The clonotype originates from a human donor with alopecia areata. This sample comprised CD4+ T cells sorted from blood, obtained around week 50, from a patient treated with tofacitinib. The V gene is TRBV6-5, the J gene TRBJ1-4; D not resolved. The CDR3: CASSYQSNEKLFF. The CDR3 coding sequence is TGTGCCAGCAGTTACCAATCGAATGAAAAACTGTTTTTT.